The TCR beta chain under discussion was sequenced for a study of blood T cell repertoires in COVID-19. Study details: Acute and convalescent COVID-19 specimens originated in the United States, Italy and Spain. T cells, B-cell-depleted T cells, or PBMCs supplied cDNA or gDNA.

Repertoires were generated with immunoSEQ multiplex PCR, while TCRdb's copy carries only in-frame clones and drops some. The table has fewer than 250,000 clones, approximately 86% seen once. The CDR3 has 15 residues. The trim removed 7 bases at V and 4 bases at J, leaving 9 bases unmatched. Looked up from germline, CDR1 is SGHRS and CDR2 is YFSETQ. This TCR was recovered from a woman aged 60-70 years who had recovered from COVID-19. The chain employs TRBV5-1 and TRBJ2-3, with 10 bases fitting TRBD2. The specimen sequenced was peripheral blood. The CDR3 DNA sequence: TGCGCCAGCGTAATCAGCGGGGGGGCCGCAGATACGCAGTATTTT. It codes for CASVISGGAADTQYF.